This is a list of T cell receptor beta chains from one sample in a study of T cell clonotyping in hematopoietic cell transplantation. Assay: immunoSEQ multiplex PCR; the TCRdb copy retains only in-frame clones and omits some. Here the sample spans about 16,000 clones, 71% being singletons. The sequenced sample was peripheral blood mononuclear cells. These receptor sequences come from a woman between 55 and 75 years old in good health. Some clones in this sample may be carry-over from other donors' samples. The CDR3 runs from the conserved cysteine through the conserved F or W. D genes are given only for firm matches. The size of a clone is reported for some rows only, either as once, few or many, or as a class for expanded clones.

TRBD2,-,TRBV30,TRBJ2-1,TGTGCCTGGAGTTCGGGGGGTGGAGTGTTCTTC,CAWSSGGGVFF
-,-,TRBV30,TRBJ1-3,TGTGCCTGGAGTTCAGGGTCCGGAAACACCATATATTTT,CAWSSGSGNTIYF
-,-,TRBV5-6,TRBJ1-2,TGTGCCAGCAGCTTGCTGACTCAAGTCAGCGGCTACACCTTC,CASSLLTQVSGYTF
-,-,TRBV5-1,TRBJ2-5,TGCGCCAGCAGCTTGTTCGCCAGAGAGACCCAGTACTTC,CASSLFARETQYF
-,-,TRBV5-6,TRBJ1-2,TGTGCCAGCAGCCCCCGACCGGAATATGGCTACACCTTC,CASSPRPEYGYTF
TRBD1,once,TRBV9,TRBJ1-5,TGTGCCAGCAGCCCCCAGGGGGCTAGCAATCAGCCCCAGCATTTT,CASSPQGASNQPQHF
TRBD1,-,TRBV15,TRBJ1-2,TGTGCCACCAAGAGCGGAGACAGGGAGTGGTTCGGGGGCTACACCTTC,CATKSGDREWFGGYTF
TRBD1,large,TRBV2,TRBJ1-5,TGTGCCAGGGGAGGTACAGGGGGAAATCAGCCCCAGCATTTT,CARGGTGGNQPQHF
-,-,TRBV29-1,TRBJ2-7,TGCAGCGTTCGGACGTCCTACGAGCAGTACTTC,CSVRTSYEQYF
-,-,TRBV6-6,TRBJ1-2,TGTGCCAGCAGTTACTCGGAGGACTACACCTTC,CASSYSEDYTF
-,-,TRBV27,TRBJ1-1,TGTGCCAGCAGTTCCCAGGGGTGGGCTGAAGCTTTCTTT,CASSSQGWAEAFF
-,-,TRBV11-2,TRBJ2-2,TGTGCCAGCAGCTTAGAGGAGGGCCGGAACACCGGGGAGCTGTTTTTT,CASSLEEGRNTGELFF
-,-,TRBV11-2,TRBJ1-1,TGTGCCAGCAGCCCCAGGGACATCGCCTCCACTGAAGCTTTCTTT,CASSPRDIASTEAFF
-,few,TRBV30,TRBJ1-2,TGTGCCTGGAGTGTATACCCTGGAGGCTACACCTTC,CAWSVYPGGYTF
-,-,TRBV9,TRBJ2-7,TGTGCCAGCAGCGCACCGGGACTCCGAGTCGAAGAGCAGTACTTC,CASSAPGLRVEEQYF
-,few,TRBV30,TRBJ2-7,TGTGCCTGGAGTCCGTCCTACGAGCAGTACTTC,CAWSPSYEQYF
TRBD1,-,TRBV19,TRBJ1-4,TGTGCCAGTAGTCGACAGGGGGCGGGAGAAAAACTGTTTTTT,CASSRQGAGEKLFF
-,-,TRBV7-9,TRBJ1-3,TGTGCCAGCAGCGCTACTTCTGGAAACACCATATATTTT,CASSATSGNTIYF
-,-,TRBV2,TRBJ1-5,TGTGCCAGCAGTCCAGATGGACAGAGAGGTCAGCCCCAGCATTTT,CASSPDGQRGQPQHF
TRBD1,-,TRBV6-5,TRBJ1-5,TGTGCCAGCAGTCCGGGACAGGGGTTCAGGCAGCCCCAGCATTTT,CASSPGQGFRQPQHF
-,medium-sized,TRBV6-5,TRBJ1-5,TGTGCCAGCAGTTTAGCCAGGGTCAATCAGCCCCAGCATTTT,CASSLARVNQPQHF
-,-,TRBV7-2,TRBJ1-5,TGTGCCAGCAGCCCTAGTCGGGATAATCAGCCCCAGCATTTT,CASSPSRDNQPQHF
-,-,TRBV6-5,TRBJ1-2,TGTGCCAGCAGTTACTCGAGGGGCAGCTATGGCTACACCTTC,CASSYSRGSYGYTF
-,few,TRBV5-4,TRBJ1-2,TGTGCCAGCAGCCCACCCCTCGGAGGCTACACCTTC,CASSPPLGGYTF
-,once,TRBV5-6,TRBJ1-5,TGTGCCAGCAGCTTCGGACAGAACAATCAGCCCCAGCATTTT,CASSFGQNNQPQHF
-,-,TRBV29-1,TRBJ1-5,TGCAGCGCTGGAAGTAGCAATCAGCCCCAGCATTTT,CSAGSSNQPQHF
-,-,TRBV7-6,TRBJ2-3,TGTGCCAGCAGCTCGGAGCGCACAGATACGCAGTATTTT,CASSSERTDTQYF
-,-,TRBV9,TRBJ2-1,TGTGCCAGCAGCGTAGTGGACCAGGGTGAGCAGTTCTTC,CASSVVDQGEQFF
-,few,TRBV6-6,TRBJ1-2,TGTGCCAGCAGTATCGACGGCTATGGCTACACCTTC,CASSIDGYGYTF
-,-,TRBV6-1,TRBJ1-5,TGTGCCAGCAGTGAGGACCGGGGCCCCAATCAGCCCCAGCATTTT,CASSEDRGPNQPQHF
TRBD1,-,TRBV10-3,TRBJ2-5,TGTGCCATCAGGGGACAGGGGAAAGAGACCCAGTACTTC,CAIRGQGKETQYF
TRBD1,-,TRBV19,TRBJ2-7,TGTGCCAGTTTGAGGACAGGGACCTACGAGCAGTACTTC,CASLRTGTYEQYF
-,-,TRBV20-1,TRBJ1-1,TGCAGTGCTGAAGGGTCGTCTGAAGCTTTCTTT,CSAEGSSEAFF
-,-,TRBV27,TRBJ2-3,TGTGCCAGCAGTTTATCTCGCCCAGATACGCAGTATTTT,CASSLSRPDTQYF
-,-,TRBV6-1,TRBJ1-1,TGTGCCAGCAGTGAAAGTCGGACTCTCAACACTGAAGCTTTCTTT,CASSESRTLNTEAFF
TRBD1,few,TRBV6-5,TRBJ1-1,TGTGCCAGCAGCTCAGGACAGGGGGCAAGAGCTTTCTTT,CASSSGQGARAFF
-,-,TRBV25-1,TRBJ1-1,TGTGCCAGCGGACAGAACACTGAAGCTTTCTTT,CASGQNTEAFF
TRBD2,few,TRBV5-1,TRBJ2-5,TGCGCCAGCAGCCCCCGGCTAGCGGGAGGGCCAGAAGAGACCCAGTACTTC,CASSPRLAGGPEETQYF
TRBD1,-,TRBV27,TRBJ2-7,TGTGCCAGCAGCCGAACCGGGACAGCAATCTCCTACGAGCAGTACTTC,CASSRTGTAISYEQYF
TRBD1,-,TRBV28,TRBJ2-2,TGTGCCAGCAGTCCAACGAGGACAGGGATCGGGGAGCTGTTTTTT,CASSPTRTGIGELFF
-,-,TRBV4-3,TRBJ2-3,TGCGCCAGCAGCCAAGATCGGGTAGGGAGATTAACAGATACGCAGTATTTT,CASSQDRVGRLTDTQYF
-,few,TRBV4-2,TRBJ2-7,TGTGCCAGCAGCCAAGATCGCGGTAGGGAGCAGTACTTC,CASSQDRGREQYF